These 8 T cell receptor beta chains share one sample of origin, sequenced in a study of identical twins. Each CDR3 protein is one row after TCRdb ran MiXCR on the 5' RACE reads. The sample carries fewer than 900,000 distinct CDR3 sequences, 15% to 20% recorded once. These sequences were also reported in another study, on T cells expressing NK-cell markers.

Sequences were obtained from PBMCs. Receptors were obtained from a young woman in good health.

The J gene is TRBJ1-2, the V gene TRBV12-3 or TRBV12-4; TRBD1 matches 7 bases. Unmatched junction bases numbered 8, after V lost 5 bases and J lost 5 bases. The CDR3 loop spans 14 amino acids. The CDR3 nucleotides read TGTGCCAGCAGTCCCCGAGGGGGCGGGTATGGCTACACCTTC. It specifies CASSPRGGGYGYTF.

A few counts support this clonotype. The rearrangement uses TRBV7-2 and TRBJ1-5; possibly TRBD1 for D (6 bases). CDR3 size: 15 residues. The germline CDR1 and CDR2 sequences are SGHTA and FQGNSA. Trimming left V 1 base short and J 7 bases short, with 14 bases between. The DNA for the CDR3 is TGTGCCAGCAGCTTAGTCGGGGGCTTGGGACAGCCCCAGCATTTT. Its translation is CASSLVGGLGQPQHF.

The chain employs TRBV3-1 and TRBJ2-1; D possibly corresponds to TRBD2 (6 bases). CDR1 and CDR2 (germline): LGHDT, YNNKEL (reference sequence). Trimming took off 5 bases at V and 3 bases at J, with 14 bases between the two ends. This CDR3 comprises 15 residues. The CDR3 DNA follows: TGTGCCAGCAGCAGTAGAGCGGGTTACTACAATGAGCAGTTCTTC. Its protein is CASSSRAGYYNEQFF.

The chain carries TRBV12-3 or TRBV12-4 and TRBJ2-2, with unresolved D. The CDR3 is made up of 15 amino acids. V was cut by 6 bases and J by 0 bases, with 11 bases left in between. CDR3 amino acids: CASSLQSTNTGELFF. The CDR3 nucleotides read TGTGCCAGCAGCCTGCAATCCACGAACACCGGGGAGCTGTTTTTT.

V is TRBV20-1 and J is TRBJ2-3; 8 nucleotides agree with TRBD2. Germline-derived CDR1 and CDR2 are DFQATT and SNEGSKA (reference sequence). CDR3 length: 14 residues. V was pared by 1 base and J by 5 bases, with 5 bases of the junction left unmatched. CDR3 loop: CSARGPGGGDTQYF. CDR3 bases: TGCAGTGCTAGAGGTCCGGGAGGGGGAGATACGCAGTATTTT.

This clonotype was recorded a few times. The chain uses TRBV9 and TRBJ2-3; TRBD2 aligns across 12 bases. Germline V gives CDR1 SGDLS, CDR2 YYNGEE. Germline trimming cut 4 bases from V and 5 bases from J; bases unmatched to any gene: 8. This CDR3 region has 16 residues. The CDR3 DNA sequence: TGTGCCAGCAGCCGTCTAGCGGGAGGGCCTCAAGATACGCAGTATTTT. Protein product: CASSRLAGGPQDTQYF.

This clonotype was found many times. V and J are TRBV20-1 and TRBJ1-3; 7 nucleotides align to TRBD1. Germline V gene sequence: CDR1 DFQATT, CDR2 SNEGSKA (reference sequence). The CDR3 covers 13 residues. V lost 3 bases to trimming and J lost 4 bases; unmatched junction nucleotides: 3. The CDR3 nucleotides read TGCAGTGCTAGGGACAGGCCCGGAAACACCATATATTTT. Protein product: CSARDRPGNTIYF.

The chain employs TRBV27 and TRBJ2-5, with TRBD1 matching over 12 bases. The ends lost 2 bases at V and 4 bases at J; junction bases unmatched: 2. Per the germline V gene, CDR1 is MNHEY and CDR2 is SMNVEV (reference sequence). The CDR3 totals 15 residues. The CDR3 reads CASSLGTGGRETQYF. In DNA form, the CDR3 reads TGTGCCAGCAGTTTAGGGACAGGGGGCCGAGAGACCCAGTACTTC.